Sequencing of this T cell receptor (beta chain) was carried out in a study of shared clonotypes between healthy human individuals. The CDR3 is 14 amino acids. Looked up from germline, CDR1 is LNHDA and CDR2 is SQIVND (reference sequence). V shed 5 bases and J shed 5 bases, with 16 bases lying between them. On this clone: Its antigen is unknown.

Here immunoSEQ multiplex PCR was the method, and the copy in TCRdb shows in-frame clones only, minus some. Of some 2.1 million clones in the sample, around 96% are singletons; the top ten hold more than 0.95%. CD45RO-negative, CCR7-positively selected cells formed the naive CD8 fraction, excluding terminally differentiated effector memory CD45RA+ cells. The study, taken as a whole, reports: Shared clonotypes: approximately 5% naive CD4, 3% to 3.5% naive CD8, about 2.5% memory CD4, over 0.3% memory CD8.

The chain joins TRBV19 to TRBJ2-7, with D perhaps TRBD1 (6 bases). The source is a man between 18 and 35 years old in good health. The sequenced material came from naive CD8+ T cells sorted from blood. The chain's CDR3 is CASSPMDSWDEQYF. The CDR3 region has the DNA TGTGCCAGTAGTCCGATGGACAGCTGGGACGAGCAGTACTTC.